This T cell receptor beta chain stems from a study of blood T cell repertoires in COVID-19. V lost 4 bases and J lost 3, with 18 bases in between. This CDR3 has 16 amino acids. Germline loops: CDR1 MGHRA, CDR2 YSYEKL. The method was immunoSEQ multiplex PCR; TCRdb's version includes in-frame clones alone and lacks a portion of them. The sample yields 160,000 or so clones, roughly 84% seen once. The sample was peripheral blood. This TCR came from a middle-aged man with acute or convalescent COVID-19. The rearrangement uses TRBV4-1 and TRBJ1-2; D unresolved. CDR3 DNA: TGCGCCAGCAGCCCCAATTGGCCGGGAGGGCACTATGGCTACACCTTC. This sequence encodes CASSPNWPGGHYGYTF.